Sequencing of this TCR beta chain was carried out in a study of shared clonotypes between healthy human individuals. V gave up 2 bases and J gave up 1 base, with 8 bases separating them. CDR3 length equals 14 residues. Germline V gives CDR1 MNHNY, CDR2 SVGAGI (reference sequence). Sequencing was at deep level. The protocol was immunoSEQ multiplex PCR, while the TCRdb copy is restricted to in-frame clones and leaves out a portion. The sample records some 1 million clones, 65% to 80% being singletons. Turning to this clone: The antigen remains undetermined.

Overall study results and limits: In the sorted subsets, rarefaction showed sequencing was incomplete despite large depth.

J is TRBJ2-5 and V is TRBV6-6; tentative D call: TRBD2 (6 bases). Sequenced material: memory CD4+ T cells sorted from blood. The sample's subset: CD45RA-negative fraction. The sequence came from a man in his late teens or twenties in good health. CDR3 in amino acids: CASSYGTLQETQYF. The CDR3 coding sequence is TGTGCCAGCAGTTACGGGACTCTCCAAGAGACCCAGTACTTC.